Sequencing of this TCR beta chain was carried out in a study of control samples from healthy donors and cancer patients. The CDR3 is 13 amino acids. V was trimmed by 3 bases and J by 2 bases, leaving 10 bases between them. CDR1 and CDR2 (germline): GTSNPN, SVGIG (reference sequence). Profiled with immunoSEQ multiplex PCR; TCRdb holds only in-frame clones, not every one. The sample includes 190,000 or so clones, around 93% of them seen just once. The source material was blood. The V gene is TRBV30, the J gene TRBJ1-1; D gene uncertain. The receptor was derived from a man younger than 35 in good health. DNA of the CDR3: TGTGCCTGGAGCCGCCCAAGCAACACTGAAGCTTTCTTT. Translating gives CAWSRPSNTEAFF.